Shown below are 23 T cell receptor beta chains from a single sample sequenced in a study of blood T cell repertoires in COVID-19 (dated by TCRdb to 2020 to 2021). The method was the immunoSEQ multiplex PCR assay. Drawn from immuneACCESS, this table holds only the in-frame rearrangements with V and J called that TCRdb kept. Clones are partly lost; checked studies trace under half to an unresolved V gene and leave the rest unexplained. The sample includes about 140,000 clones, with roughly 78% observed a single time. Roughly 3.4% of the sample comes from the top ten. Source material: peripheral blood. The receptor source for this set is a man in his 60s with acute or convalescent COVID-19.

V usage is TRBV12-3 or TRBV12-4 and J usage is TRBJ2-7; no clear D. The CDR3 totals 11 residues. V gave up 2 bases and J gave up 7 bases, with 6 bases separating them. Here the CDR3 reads CASSLWLEQYF. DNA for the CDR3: TGTGCCAGCAGTTTATGGCTGGAGCAGTACTTC.

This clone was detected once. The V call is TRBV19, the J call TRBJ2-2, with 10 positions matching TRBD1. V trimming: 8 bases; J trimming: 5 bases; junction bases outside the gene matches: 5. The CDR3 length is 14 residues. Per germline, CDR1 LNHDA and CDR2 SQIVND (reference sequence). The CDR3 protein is CASWDRGWTGELFF. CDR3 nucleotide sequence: TGTGCCAGTTGGGACAGGGGTTGGACCGGGGAGCTGTTTTTT.

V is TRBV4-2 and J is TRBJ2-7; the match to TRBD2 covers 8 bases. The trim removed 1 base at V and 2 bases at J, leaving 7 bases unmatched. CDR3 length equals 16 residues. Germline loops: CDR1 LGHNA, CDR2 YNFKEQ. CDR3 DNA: TGTGCCAGCAGCCAAGTGTCTCGGGAGGGCACCTACGAGCAGTACTTC. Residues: CASSQVSREGTYEQYF.

The chain's CDR3 is CASGLAGGQQFF. DNA of the CDR3: TGTGCCAGCGGACTAGCAGGCGGCCAGCAGTTCTTC. V usage is TRBV6-5 and J usage is TRBJ2-1; 8 nucleotides line up with TRBD2. The CDR3 is 12 residues long. V dropped 8 bases and J dropped 11; count of bases not matched to a gene: 8. Germline CDR1 MNHEY, CDR2 SVGAGI.

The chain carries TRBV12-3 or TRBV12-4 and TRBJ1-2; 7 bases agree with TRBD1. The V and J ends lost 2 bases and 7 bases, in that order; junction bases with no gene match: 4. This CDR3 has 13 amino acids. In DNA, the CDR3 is TGTGCCAGCAGTTTAACAGGGGAGATTGGCTACACCTTC. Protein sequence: CASSLTGEIGYTF.

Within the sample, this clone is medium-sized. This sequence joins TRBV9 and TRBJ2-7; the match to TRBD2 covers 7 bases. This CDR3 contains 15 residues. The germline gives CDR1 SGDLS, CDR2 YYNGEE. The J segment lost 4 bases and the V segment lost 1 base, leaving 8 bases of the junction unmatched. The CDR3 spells CASSVSPLASYEQYF. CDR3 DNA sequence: TGTGCCAGCAGCGTATCCCCACTAGCGTCGTACGAGCAGTACTTC.

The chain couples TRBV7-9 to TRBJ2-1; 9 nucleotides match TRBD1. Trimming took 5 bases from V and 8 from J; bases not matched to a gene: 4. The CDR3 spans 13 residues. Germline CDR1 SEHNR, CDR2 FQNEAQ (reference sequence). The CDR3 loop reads CASSRDREDEQFF. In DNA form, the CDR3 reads TGTGCCAGCAGCCGGGACAGGGAGGATGAGCAGTTCTTC.

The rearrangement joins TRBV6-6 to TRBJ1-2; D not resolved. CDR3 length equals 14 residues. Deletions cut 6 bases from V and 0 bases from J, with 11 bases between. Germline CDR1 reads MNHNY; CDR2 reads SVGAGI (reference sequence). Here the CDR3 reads CASSPREANYGYTF. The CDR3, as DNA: TGTGCCAGCAGCCCGCGAGAGGCTAACTATGGCTACACCTTC.

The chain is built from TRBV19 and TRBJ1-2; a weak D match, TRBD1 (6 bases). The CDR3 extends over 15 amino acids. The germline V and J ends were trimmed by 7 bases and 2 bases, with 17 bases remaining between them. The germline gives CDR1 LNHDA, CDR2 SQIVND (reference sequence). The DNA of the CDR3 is TGTGCCAGTAAAACAGGGATCGCGGCGAACTATGGCTACACCTTC. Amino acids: CASKTGIAANYGYTF.

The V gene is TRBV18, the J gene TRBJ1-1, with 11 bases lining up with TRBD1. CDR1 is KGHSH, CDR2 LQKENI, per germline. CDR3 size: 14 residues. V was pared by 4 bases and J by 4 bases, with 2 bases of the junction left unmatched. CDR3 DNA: TGTGCCAGCTCACTGGACAGGGGGCCCACTGAAGCTTTCTTT. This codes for CASSLDRGPTEAFF.

The CDR3 bases are TGTGCCTGGAGTAGCCTTAACTCCTATAATTCACCCCTCCACTTT. The encoded protein is CAWSSLNSYNSPLHF. The chain couples TRBV30 to TRBJ1-6; D is uncertain. This CDR3 contains 15 residues. Deletions cut 2 bases from V and 0 bases from J, with 8 bases between. The germline gives CDR1 GTSNPN, CDR2 SVGIG (reference sequence).

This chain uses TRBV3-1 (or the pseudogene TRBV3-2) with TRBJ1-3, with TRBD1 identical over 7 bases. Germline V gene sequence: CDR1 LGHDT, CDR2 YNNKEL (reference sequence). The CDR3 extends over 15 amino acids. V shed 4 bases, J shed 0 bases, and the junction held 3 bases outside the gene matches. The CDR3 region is CASSRGDSSGNTIYF. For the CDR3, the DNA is TGTGCCAGCAGCCGGGGGGACAGCTCTGGAAACACCATATATTTT.

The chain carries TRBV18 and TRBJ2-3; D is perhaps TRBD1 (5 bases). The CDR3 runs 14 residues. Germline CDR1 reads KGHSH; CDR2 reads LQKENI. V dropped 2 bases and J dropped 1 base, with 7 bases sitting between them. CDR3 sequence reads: CASSPGAGTDTQYF. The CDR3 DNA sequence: TGTGCCAGCTCACCAGGGGCGGGCACAGATACGCAGTATTTT.

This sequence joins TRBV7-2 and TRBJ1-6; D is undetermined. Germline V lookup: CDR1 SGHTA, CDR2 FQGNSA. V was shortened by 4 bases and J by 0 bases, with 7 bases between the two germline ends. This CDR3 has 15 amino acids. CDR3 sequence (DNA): TGTGCCAGCAGCTCCGTCGTCTCCTATAATTCACCCCTCCACTTT. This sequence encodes CASSSVVSYNSPLHF.

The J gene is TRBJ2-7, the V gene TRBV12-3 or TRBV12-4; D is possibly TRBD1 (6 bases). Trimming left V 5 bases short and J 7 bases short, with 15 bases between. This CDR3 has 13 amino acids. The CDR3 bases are TGTGCCAGCAGTCCAAGGGACATGCGAGAGCAGTACTTC. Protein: CASSPRDMREQYF.

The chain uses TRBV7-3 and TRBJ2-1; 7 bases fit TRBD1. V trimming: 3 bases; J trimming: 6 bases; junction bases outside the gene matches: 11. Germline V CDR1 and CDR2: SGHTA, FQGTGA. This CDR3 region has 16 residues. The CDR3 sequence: CASSLFPQGVGNEQFF. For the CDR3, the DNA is TGTGCCAGCAGCTTGTTCCCCCAGGGGGTAGGCAATGAGCAGTTCTTC.

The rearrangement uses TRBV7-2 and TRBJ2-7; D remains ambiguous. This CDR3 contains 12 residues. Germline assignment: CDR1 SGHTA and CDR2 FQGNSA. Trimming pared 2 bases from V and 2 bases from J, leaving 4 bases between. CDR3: CASSLTTYEQYF. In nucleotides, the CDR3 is TGTGCCAGCAGCTTAACTACCTACGAGCAGTACTTC.

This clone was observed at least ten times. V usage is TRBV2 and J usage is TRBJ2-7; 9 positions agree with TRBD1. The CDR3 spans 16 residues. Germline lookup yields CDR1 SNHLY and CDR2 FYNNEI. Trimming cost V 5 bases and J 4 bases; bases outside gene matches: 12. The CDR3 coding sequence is TGTGCCAGCAGTATACTAGGGACAGGGAATCGATACGAGCAGTACTTC. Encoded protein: CASSILGTGNRYEQYF.

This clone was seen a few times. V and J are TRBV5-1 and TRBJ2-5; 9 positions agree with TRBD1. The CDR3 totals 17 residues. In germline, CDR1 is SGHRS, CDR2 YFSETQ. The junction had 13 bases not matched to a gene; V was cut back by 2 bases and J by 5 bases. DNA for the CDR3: TGCGCCAGCAGCTTCAAGGACAGGGGTTTGGGATTGGAGACCCAGTACTTC. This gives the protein CASSFKDRGLGLETQYF.

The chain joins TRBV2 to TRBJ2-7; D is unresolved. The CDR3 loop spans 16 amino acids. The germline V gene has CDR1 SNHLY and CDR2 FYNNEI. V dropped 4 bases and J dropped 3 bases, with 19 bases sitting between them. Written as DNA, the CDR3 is TGTGCCAGCAGTGGCCCTACCTACAGAACACTCTACGAGCAGTACTTC. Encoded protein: CASSGPTYRTLYEQYF.

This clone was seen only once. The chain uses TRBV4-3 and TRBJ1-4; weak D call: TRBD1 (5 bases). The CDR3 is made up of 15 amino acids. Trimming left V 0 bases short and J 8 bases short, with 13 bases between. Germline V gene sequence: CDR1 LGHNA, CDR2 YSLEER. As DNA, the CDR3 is TGCGCCAGCAGCCAAGAATCCAGGGAACGAGAAAAACTGTTTTTT. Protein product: CASSQESREREKLFF.

CDR3 nucleotides: TGTGCCAGCAGTCGCAGGGGGTTACGATACGAGCAGTACTTC. Translated, it gives CASSRRGLRYEQYF. The chain recombines TRBV6-2 or TRBV6-3 with TRBJ2-7; 7 bases align to TRBD1. The CDR3 consists of 14 residues. J lost 4 bases, V lost 5 bases, and 8 bases had no gene match. The germline V gene encodes CDR1 MNHEY and CDR2 SVGEGT.

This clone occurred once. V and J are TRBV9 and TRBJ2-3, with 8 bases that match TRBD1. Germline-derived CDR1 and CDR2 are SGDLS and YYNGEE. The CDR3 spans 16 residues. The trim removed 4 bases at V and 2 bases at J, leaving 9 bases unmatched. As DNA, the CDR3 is TGTGCCAGCAGCTACCCCCGACAGGGGAACACAGATACGCAGTATTTT. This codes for CASSYPRQGNTDTQYF.